The TCR beta chain under discussion was sequenced for a study of tumor-infiltrating lymphocytes in primary liver carcinoma. Study-level information: All lesions had stage T1-T3 N0M0 and roughly 4.2 to 10 cm widths. Study-level results: The 250 largest clones made up significantly more of tumor than blood repertoires (p = 0.039).

The investigators made TCR beta cDNA from about 510 ng total RNA, using a constant-region primer. Generation of the TCR beta libraries relied on three nested multiplex PCR rounds using slightly modified ARM-PCR. TRBV1-TRBV30 forward and Cbeta reverse primers drove the first two roughly 10-cycle rounds. TCRdb reprocessed the multiplex PCR reads with MiXCR, giving one entry per CDR3 protein. This sample has tens of thousands of distinct CDR3 sequences, with 71% found just once. This CDR3 spans 14 amino acids. In germline, CDR1 is SGHKS, CDR2 YYEKEE (reference sequence). DNA and RNA were both co-extracted from around 20-30 mg of bulk tissue that had not been sorted. Five separate regions of each tumor underwent sampling. Details on this clonotype: The antigen is unknown. Relative to the germline gene, one junction end is altered; a read error may explain this.

The rearrangement joins TRBV5-5 to TRBJ2-6; D remains unclear. Sequenced material: liver tumor tissue from sampling region 4. The subset: tumor region T4, right-lateral pole. This receptor was identified in a man aged 35 to 55 with primary liver carcinoma and hepatitis B virus infection. The chain's CDR3 is CVSSMWSGTNVLTF. The CDR3 nucleotides are TGTGTCAGCAGCATGTGGTCTGGGACCAACGTCCTGACTTTC.